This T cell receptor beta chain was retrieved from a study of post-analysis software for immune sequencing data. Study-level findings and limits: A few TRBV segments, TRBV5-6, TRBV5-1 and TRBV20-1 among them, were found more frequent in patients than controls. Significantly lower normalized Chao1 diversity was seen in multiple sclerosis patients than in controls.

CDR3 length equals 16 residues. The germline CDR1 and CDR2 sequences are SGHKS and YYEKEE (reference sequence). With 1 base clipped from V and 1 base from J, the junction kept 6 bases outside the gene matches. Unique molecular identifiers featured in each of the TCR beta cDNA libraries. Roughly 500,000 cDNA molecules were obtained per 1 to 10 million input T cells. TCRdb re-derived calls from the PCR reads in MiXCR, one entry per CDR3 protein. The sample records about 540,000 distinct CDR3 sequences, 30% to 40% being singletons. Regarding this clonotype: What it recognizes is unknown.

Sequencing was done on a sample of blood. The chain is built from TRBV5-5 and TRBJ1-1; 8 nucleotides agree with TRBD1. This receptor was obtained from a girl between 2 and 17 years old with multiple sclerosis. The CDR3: CASSLWDRSANTEAFF. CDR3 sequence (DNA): TGTGCCAGCAGCTTGTGGGACAGGAGCGCGAACACTGAAGCTTTCTTT.